The clone carrying this T cell receptor (beta chain) has more than one count but fewer than ten. Its antigen is still unknown. Germline CDR1 and CDR2: SGHTA and FQGTGA. This CDR3 region has 13 residues. V was clipped by 5 bases and J by 5 bases, with 10 bases between them. This sample is part of a study of regulatory and conventional T cells in RAG deficiency. Only in-frame clones appear in the TCRdb table, and some are missing; sequencing was by immunoSEQ multiplex PCR. Found here are about 28,000 clones, approximately 90% of them singletons; the top ten hold 0.82%. General study results and limits: Shorter CDR3s in all patient subsets; >75% Treg-Tconv overlap in Omenn.

The sorted regulatory T cells were CD4+, CD25-high and CD127-low, with genomic DNA sequenced. This sample also appeared in a second study, on regulatory T cells. According to that study: Amplification used 52 TRBV primers and 13 TRBJ primers.

This receptor was taken from a human donor in good health. Sequencing was done on a sample of Tregs sorted from blood. The chain carries TRBV7-3 and TRBJ2-1; D is uncertain. The CDR3 DNA reads as TGTGCCAGCAGCATGGACGCTGACAATGAGCAGTTCTTC. Translation gives CASSMDADNEQFF. The variable domain in full, completed from reference TRBV7-3 and TRBJ2-1, reads GAGVSQTPSNKVTEKGKYVELRCDPISGHTALYWYRQSLGQGPEFLIYFQGTGAADDSGLPNDRFFAVRPEGSVSTLKIQRTERGDSAVYLCASSMDADNEQFFGPGTRLTVL.